This T cell receptor (beta chain) emerged from a study of blood T cell repertoires in COVID-19. CDR3 size: 14 residues. Germline V CDR1 and CDR2: KGHDR, SFDVKD. With V trimmed by 9 bases and J by 6 bases, 11 bases remained unmatched. This table comes from immunoSEQ multiplex PCR, and its TCRdb copy is limited to in-frame clones, with some not included. The table has approximately 14,000 clones, about 86% seen once. The chain carries TRBV24-1 and TRBJ1-2; 8 bases match TRBD1. The sequenced sample was peripheral blood. The source of this sequence is a human donor in a cohort sampled during active COVID-19. Written as DNA, the CDR3 is TGTGCCACCTCCAGGGGGCGAGGTTTGCATGGCTACACCTTC. Translation gives CATSRGRGLHGYTF.